This T cell receptor (beta chain) was documented in a study of T cell responses to AZD1222 COVID-19 vaccine. Study-level points and caveats: Spike was spanned by vaccine-associated CD4 TCRs, which were dominant at 160-218 and 743-854.

Turning to this clone: Its antigen is unidentified.

The assay was immunoSEQ multiplex PCR, and TCRdb's table has in-frame clones only and misses some. The data hold tens of thousands of clones, with 75% to 95% observed a single time. This CDR3 spans 14 amino acids. CDR1 is GTSNPN and CDR2 is SVGIG in the germline V gene (reference sequence). V was pared by 3 bases and J by 7 bases, with 19 bases between. The sample was peripheral blood, taken 28 days after the second dose of the MenACWY control vaccine. The V call is TRBV30, the J call TRBJ2-7; the D gene is possibly TRBD1 (6 bases). This receptor was identified in an adult who received the MenACWY meningococcal vaccine as a control. In DNA, the CDR3 is TGTGCCTGGAGGAGCTACACAGGGTTGCGGGAGCAGTACTTC. This encodes CAWRSYTGLREQYF.